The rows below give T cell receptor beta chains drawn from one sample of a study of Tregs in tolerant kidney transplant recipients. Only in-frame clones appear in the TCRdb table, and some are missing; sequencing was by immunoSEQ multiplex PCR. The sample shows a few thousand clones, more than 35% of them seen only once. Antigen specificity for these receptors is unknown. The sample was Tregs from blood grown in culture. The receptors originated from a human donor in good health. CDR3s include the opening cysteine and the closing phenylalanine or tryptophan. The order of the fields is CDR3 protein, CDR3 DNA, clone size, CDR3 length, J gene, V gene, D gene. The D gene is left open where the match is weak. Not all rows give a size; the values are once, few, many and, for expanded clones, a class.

CDR3 protein: CASSLGASTDTQYF
CDR3 DNA: TGTGCCAGCAGCCTCGGGGCTAGCACAGATACGCAGTATTTT
clone size: few
CDR3 length: 14
J gene: TRBJ2-3
V gene: TRBV7-3
D gene: -

CDR3 protein: CASSSRGTWADTQYF
CDR3 DNA: TGTGCCAGCAGTTCGCGCGGGACCTGGGCAGATACGCAGTATTTT
clone size: once
CDR3 length: 15
J gene: TRBJ2-3
V gene: TRBV27
D gene: -

CDR3 protein: CASSFTSRGKREQYF
CDR3 DNA: TGTGCCAGCAGTTTTACTTCTCGCGGGAAGAGAGAGCAGTACTTC
clone size: -
CDR3 length: 15
J gene: TRBJ2-7
V gene: TRBV6-5
D gene: -

CDR3 protein: CASSYAAGGRGQPQHF
CDR3 DNA: TGTGCCAGCAGTTACGCCGCAGGGGGCCGAGGTCAGCCCCAGCATTTT
clone size: large
CDR3 length: 16
J gene: TRBJ1-5
V gene: TRBV6-6
D gene: TRBD1

CDR3 protein: CASSSHIPYEQYF
CDR3 DNA: TGTGCCAGCAGCTCCCACATCCCCTACGAGCAGTACTTC
clone size: -
CDR3 length: 13
J gene: TRBJ2-7
V gene: TRBV5-6
D gene: -

CDR3 protein: CASRPSSSQPQHF
CDR3 DNA: TGTGCCAGCAGACCCAGTTCCAGTCAGCCCCAGCATTTT
clone size: -
CDR3 length: 13
J gene: TRBJ1-5
V gene: TRBV7-8
D gene: -

CDR3 protein: CASSPAPSSGNTIYF
CDR3 DNA: TGTGCCAGCTCACCGGCGCCGAGCTCTGGAAACACCATATATTTT
clone size: large
CDR3 length: 15
J gene: TRBJ1-3
V gene: TRBV18
D gene: -

CDR3 protein: CASSLIDTRAFF
CDR3 DNA: TGTGCCAGCAGCTTGATAGATACCCGGGCTTTCTTT
clone size: -
CDR3 length: 12
J gene: TRBJ1-1
V gene: TRBV5-1
D gene: -

CDR3 protein: CASSWRGRGYTF
CDR3 DNA: TGTGCCAGCAGTTGGCGGGGCCGGGGCTACACCTTC
clone size: few
CDR3 length: 12
J gene: TRBJ1-2
V gene: TRBV6-5
D gene: -

CDR3 protein: CASSFRTSGGGDTQYF
CDR3 DNA: TGCGCCAGCAGCTTCCGGACTAGCGGGGGCGGAGATACGCAGTATTTT
clone size: few
CDR3 length: 16
J gene: TRBJ2-3
V gene: TRBV5-1
D gene: TRBD2

CDR3 protein: CAISEVGETQYF
CDR3 DNA: TGTGCCATCAGTGAGGTAGGGGAGACCCAGTACTTC
clone size: -
CDR3 length: 12
J gene: TRBJ2-5
V gene: TRBV10-3
D gene: -

CDR3 protein: CASSLWLAHYNEQFF
CDR3 DNA: TGTGCCAGCAGTTTATGGCTAGCCCACTACAATGAGCAGTTCTTC
clone size: few
CDR3 length: 15
J gene: TRBJ2-1
V gene: TRBV27
D gene: -

CDR3 protein: CASSSLQGAQGQPQHF
CDR3 DNA: TGTGCCAGCAGCTCCCTACAGGGGGCGCAAGGTCAGCCCCAGCATTTT
clone size: -
CDR3 length: 16
J gene: TRBJ1-5
V gene: TRBV5-6
D gene: TRBD1

CDR3 protein: CASSLLGGSRVDYTF
CDR3 DNA: TGTGCCAGCAGCTTGTTAGGGGGCTCAAGGGTGGACTACACCTTC
clone size: -
CDR3 length: 15
J gene: TRBJ1-2
V gene: TRBV5-5
D gene: TRBD1

CDR3 protein: CASSTLLLADTQYF
CDR3 DNA: TGTGCCAGTAGTACCCTCCTATTAGCAGATACGCAGTATTTT
clone size: medium-sized
CDR3 length: 14
J gene: TRBJ2-3
V gene: TRBV19
D gene: -

CDR3 protein: CASSLGGGGPYGYTF
CDR3 DNA: TGCGCCAGCAGTCTCGGGGGAGGGGGTCCATATGGCTACACCTTC
clone size: -
CDR3 length: 15
J gene: TRBJ1-2
V gene: TRBV5-1
D gene: -

CDR3 protein: CASREQGVSGANVLTF
CDR3 DNA: TGTGCCAGCAGGGAACAGGGTGTCTCTGGGGCCAACGTCCTGACTTTC
clone size: -
CDR3 length: 16
J gene: TRBJ2-6
V gene: TRBV2
D gene: -

CDR3 protein: CASSLLYEQYF
CDR3 DNA: TGTGCCAGCAGCCTCCTCTACGAGCAGTACTTC
clone size: -
CDR3 length: 11
J gene: TRBJ2-7
V gene: TRBV2
D gene: -

CDR3 protein: CASSLMGPNTEAFF
CDR3 DNA: TGTGCCAGCAGCTTAATGGGGCCGAACACTGAAGCTTTCTTT
clone size: medium-sized
CDR3 length: 14
J gene: TRBJ1-1
V gene: TRBV7-9
D gene: -

CDR3 protein: CASSLTGGTEAFF
CDR3 DNA: TGCGCCAGCAGCTTGACAGGGGGCACTGAAGCTTTCTTT
clone size: -
CDR3 length: 13
J gene: TRBJ1-1
V gene: TRBV5-1
D gene: TRBD1

CDR3 protein: CASSRQGYEQYF
CDR3 DNA: TGTGCCAGCAGCCGACAGGGCTACGAGCAGTACTTC
clone size: few
CDR3 length: 12
J gene: TRBJ2-7
V gene: TRBV7-2
D gene: TRBD1

CDR3 protein: CASSRSLAAGVVLTF
CDR3 DNA: TGTGCCAGCAGCCGCAGCTTGGCGGCGGGAGTAGTCCTGACTTTC
clone size: few
CDR3 length: 15
J gene: TRBJ2-6
V gene: TRBV5-4
D gene: TRBD2

CDR3 protein: CASSSGVSGELFF
CDR3 DNA: TGCGCCAGCAGCTCCGGGGTTTCCGGGGAGCTGTTTTTT
clone size: -
CDR3 length: 13
J gene: TRBJ2-2
V gene: TRBV5-1
D gene: -

CDR3 protein: CSALRGTYEQYF
CDR3 DNA: TGCAGCGCCCTCAGGGGGACCTACGAGCAGTACTTC
clone size: medium-sized
CDR3 length: 12
J gene: TRBJ2-7
V gene: TRBV29-1
D gene: TRBD1

CDR3 protein: CASSPRPTSNYGYTF
CDR3 DNA: TGTGCCAGCTCACCACGCCCGACCTCTAACTATGGCTACACCTTC
clone size: -
CDR3 length: 15
J gene: TRBJ1-2
V gene: TRBV18
D gene: -

CDR3 protein: CASRRRSERGNTEAFF
CDR3 DNA: TGTGCCAGTCGACGCAGATCAGAACGTGGGAACACTGAAGCTTTCTTT
clone size: few
CDR3 length: 16
J gene: TRBJ1-1
V gene: TRBV19
D gene: -

CDR3 protein: CASSPRGTGPPQTRETQYF
CDR3 DNA: TGTGCCAGCTCACCACGTGGGACAGGGCCCCCACAAACAAGAGAGACCCAGTACTTC
clone size: -
CDR3 length: 19
J gene: TRBJ2-5
V gene: TRBV18
D gene: TRBD1

CDR3 protein: CASSPNEGGEKLFF
CDR3 DNA: TGTGCCAGCAGCCCAAACGAGGGAGGGGAAAAACTGTTTTTT
clone size: -
CDR3 length: 14
J gene: TRBJ1-4
V gene: TRBV7-9
D gene: -

CDR3 protein: CASSRGQTPSTDTQYF
CDR3 DNA: TGTGCCAGCAGTAGGGGACAGACCCCTAGCACAGATACGCAGTATTTT
clone size: -
CDR3 length: 16
J gene: TRBJ2-3
V gene: TRBV11-2
D gene: TRBD1

CDR3 protein: CSVGVGGTGNTIYF
CDR3 DNA: TGCAGCGTTGGGGTTGGGGGGACTGGAAACACCATATATTTT
clone size: large
CDR3 length: 14
J gene: TRBJ1-3
V gene: TRBV29-1
D gene: -

CDR3 protein: CASSRKAGTGTDTQYF
CDR3 DNA: TGTGCCAGCAGCAGAAAAGCCGGGACAGGGACAGATACGCAGTATTTT
clone size: -
CDR3 length: 16
J gene: TRBJ2-3
V gene: TRBV5-4
D gene: TRBD1

CDR3 protein: CASSLIDTRAFF
CDR3 DNA: TGTGCCAGCAGCTTGATAGATACCCGGGCTTTCTTT
clone size: -
CDR3 length: 12
J gene: TRBJ1-1
V gene: TRBV5-3
D gene: -

CDR3 protein: CASGEPPGTGKDQPQHF
CDR3 DNA: TGTGCTAGTGGTGAGCCCCCCGGGACAGGGAAAGATCAGCCCCAGCATTTT
clone size: few
CDR3 length: 17
J gene: TRBJ1-5
V gene: TRBV12-5
D gene: TRBD1

CDR3 protein: CASSQRYRPGGPDTQYF
CDR3 DNA: TGCGCCAGCAGCCAACGTTATAGGCCAGGTGGGCCAGATACGCAGTATTTT
clone size: -
CDR3 length: 17
J gene: TRBJ2-3
V gene: TRBV4-1
D gene: -

CDR3 protein: CASSQPGLGYTF
CDR3 DNA: TGTGCCAGCAGTCAACCCGGCCTCGGCTACACCTTC
clone size: -
CDR3 length: 12
J gene: TRBJ1-2
V gene: TRBV6-5
D gene: -

CDR3 protein: CAASVAGPADTQYF
CDR3 DNA: TGTGCCGCCAGCGTCGCAGGCCCCGCAGATACGCAGTATTTT
clone size: once
CDR3 length: 14
J gene: TRBJ2-3
V gene: TRBV15
D gene: -

CDR3 protein: CASSPGPRYTEAFF
CDR3 DNA: TGTGCCAGCAGCCCCGGGCCGCGGTATACTGAAGCTTTCTTT
clone size: -
CDR3 length: 14
J gene: TRBJ1-1
V gene: TRBV6-5
D gene: -

CDR3 protein: CASSKQGLADTQYF
CDR3 DNA: TGTGCCAGTAGTAAGCAGGGGCTCGCAGATACGCAGTATTTT
clone size: -
CDR3 length: 14
J gene: TRBJ2-3
V gene: TRBV19
D gene: -

CDR3 protein: CASSRRVPLRADTQYF
CDR3 DNA: TGTGCCAGCTCGCGTCGGGTCCCCCTCAGGGCAGATACGCAGTATTTT
clone size: -
CDR3 length: 16
J gene: TRBJ2-3
V gene: TRBV18
D gene: -

CDR3 protein: CASSSGIGHNEQFF
CDR3 DNA: TGCGCCAGCAGTAGTGGGATTGGGCACAATGAGCAGTTCTTC
clone size: -
CDR3 length: 14
J gene: TRBJ2-1
V gene: TRBV5-1
D gene: -

CDR3 protein: CASSSRLAGNNEQFF
CDR3 DNA: TGTGCCAGCAGCTCCAGACTAGCGGGAAACAATGAGCAGTTCTTC
clone size: -
CDR3 length: 15
J gene: TRBJ2-1
V gene: TRBV5-5
D gene: TRBD2

CDR3 protein: CASSRDSRNEKLFF
CDR3 DNA: TGCGCCAGCAGCCGAGACAGTAGGAATGAAAAACTGTTTTTT
clone size: medium-sized
CDR3 length: 14
J gene: TRBJ1-4
V gene: TRBV5-1
D gene: -

CDR3 protein: CASSFGGTSTDTQYF
CDR3 DNA: TGTGCCAGCAGTTTCGGCGGGACTTCTACAGATACGCAGTATTTT
clone size: -
CDR3 length: 15
J gene: TRBJ2-3
V gene: TRBV6-5
D gene: -

CDR3 protein: CASSRESNYGYTF
CDR3 DNA: TGTGCCAGCAGTAGGGAGTCTAACTATGGCTACACCTTC
clone size: -
CDR3 length: 13
J gene: TRBJ1-2
V gene: TRBV5-5
D gene: -

CDR3 protein: CASRRQGAQGYTF
CDR3 DNA: TGTGCCAGCAGAAGACAGGGGGCACAGGGCTACACCTTC
clone size: -
CDR3 length: 13
J gene: TRBJ1-2
V gene: TRBV25-1
D gene: TRBD1